The following is a T cell receptor beta chain sequence with its context. Its antigen has not been determined. A much larger clonotype is one base distant, so this may be a read error. The TCR beta CDR3 regions were amplified from the RNA transcripts. For the first round of RT-PCR on the TCR CDR3, the HTBI primer set was used together with the Qiagen OneStep RT-PCR kit. Libraries were constructed in a second round of multiplex PCR, after which size selection and purification were performed. Paired-end sequencing of the libraries was performed with 100 bp reads on an Illumina HiSeq2000. In the original analysis: SOAPnuke was used to process the raw data, with reads discarded if the reads contained adapters or uncalled bases, had a mean Phred below 15, or lacked an exact constant-primer or identifier match. High-quality paired reads were merged using COPE v1.2.5, and each unique nucleotide sequence was defined as a clonotype. Clonotypes were aligned to IMGT TRBV, TRBD and TRBJ reference segments using MiTCR v1.1. Analysis was restricted to V-J combinations with a frequency above 0.0001, which covered just over 98% of repertoires. A TCS score was defined as the ratio of F50 (clonal expansion) to E x V (chaos), with BLOSUM62-based TCRdist applied between CDR3 peptides within each V-J. Welch's t-statistics and random forest reduced 500 to 550 V-J features to 13, which were used in a naive Bayes classifier (R e1071). The similarity between thyroid and blood repertoires was quantified using the Morisita-Horn index. TCRdb applied fastp at Q25 and MiXCR to the public reads, then kept only in-frame beta chains. For every CDR3 protein sequence, its rows merge into one entry that carries the most common genes and DNA. These V and J calls originate from TCRdb's pipeline instead of the authors' own analysis. The sample table contains around 34,000 distinct CDR3 sequences; only one count was recorded for around 52% of them. The top ten hold roughly 25% of the sample.

Ophthalmopathy patients had moderately to severely active disease, with a Clinical Activity Score of 3 or more, a NOSPECS grade of 4 or more, and a disease duration of less than 3 months. The study excluded patients with uncontrolled infections, other autoimmune diseases, pregnancy or lactation. Diagnoses relied on clinical symptoms, serum thyroxine and TRAb, thyroid ultrasound and orbital computed tomography. PBMCs were isolated from about 10 ml of fresh peripheral blood by Ficoll-Paque density gradient centrifugation. Trizol reagent was used to extract total RNA, and RNA quality was then checked on an Agilent 2100 Bioanalyzer. This specimen comes from a study of T cells in Graves' hyperthyroidism and ophthalmopathy (dated by TCRdb to about 2019). Describing the broader study: Peripheral blood was collected at initial diagnosis, before any treatment. The 75 to 100 discovery patients were randomly divided into training and test sets at a 7:3 ratio. The paper reports TCR Vbeta CDR3 sequencing of over 120 peripheral blood samples: fewer than 50 ophthalmopathy, roughly 80 hyperthyroidism and about 17 progressor patients. Thyroid tissue and blood T-cell repertoires from six Graves' hyperthyroidism patients were also compared in the study. To identify distinguishing TCR V-J signatures, a discovery cohort of 90 to 100 patients was used, comprising 43 with Graves' ophthalmopathy and roughly 60 with stable Graves' hyperthyroidism. An independent validation cohort of under 20 hyperthyroidism patients and roughly 16 patients who later progressed to ophthalmopathy tested prospective prediction of ophthalmopathy. Once sampling was done, hyperthyroidism patients were given methimazole at a starting dose of 30 mg daily, whereas ophthalmopathy patients were given high-dose intravenous methylprednisolone.

What the research found in general, with its limitations: A model built on a 13 V-J signature distinguished ophthalmopathy from stable hyperthyroidism, reaching about 88% sensitivity and about 81% specificity in cross-validation and 80%/75% in testing. No statistical method was used to fix the sample size in advance, and group allocation was not hidden from the investigators. Most expanded thyroid clonotypes (frequency above 0.001) were also detected in blood, a finding suggesting that blood repertoires may reflect thyroid immune responses. During validation, the model predicted progression to ophthalmopathy a median of approximately 6.5 months ahead of onset, with around 71% sensitivity and less than 85% specificity.

This sequence was found in a woman aged 40 to 50 with Graves' ophthalmopathy. The specimen sequenced was blood.

The CDR3 sequence is CASGRVGGDTEAFF. The bases are TGTGCCAGCGGTAGAGTGGGAGGGGACACTGAAGCTTTCTTT. The chain is assembled from TRBV6-1 and TRBJ1-1; the D gene is perhaps TRBD1, from 5 matching bases. The germline ends are 16 bases apart after V is trimmed by 8 bases and J by 3 bases. The CDR3 numbers 14 residues from cysteine through phenylalanine. Here the CDR3 DNA is all that survives: 42 bases in frame from base 1. The germline V gene yields MNHNS for CDR1 and SASEGT for CDR2.